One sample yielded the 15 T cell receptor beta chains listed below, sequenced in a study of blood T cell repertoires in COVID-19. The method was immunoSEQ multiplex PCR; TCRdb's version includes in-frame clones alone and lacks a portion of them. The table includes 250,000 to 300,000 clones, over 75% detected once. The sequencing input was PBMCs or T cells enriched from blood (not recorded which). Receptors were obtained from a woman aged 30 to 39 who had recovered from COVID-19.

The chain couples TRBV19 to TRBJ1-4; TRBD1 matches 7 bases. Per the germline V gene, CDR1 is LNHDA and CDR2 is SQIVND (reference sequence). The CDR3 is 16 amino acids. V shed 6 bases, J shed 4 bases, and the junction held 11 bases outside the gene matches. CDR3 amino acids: CASSFIGTEINEKLFF. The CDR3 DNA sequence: TGTGCCAGTAGCTTCATTGGGACAGAAATTAATGAAAAACTGTTTTTT.

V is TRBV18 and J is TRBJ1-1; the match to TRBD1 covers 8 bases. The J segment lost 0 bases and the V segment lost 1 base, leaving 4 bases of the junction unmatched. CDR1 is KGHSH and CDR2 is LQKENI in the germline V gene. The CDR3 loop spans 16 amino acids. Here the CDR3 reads CASSPLPTGVNTEAFF. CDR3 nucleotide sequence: TGTGCCAGCTCACCACTCCCGACAGGGGTGAACACTGAAGCTTTCTTT. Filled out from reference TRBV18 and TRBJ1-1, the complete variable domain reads NAGVMQNPRHLVRRRGQEARLRCSPMKGHSHVYWYRQLPEEGLKFMVYLQKENIIDESGMPKERFSAEFPKEGPSILRIQQVVRGDSAAYFCASSPLPTGVNTEAFFGQGTRLTVV.

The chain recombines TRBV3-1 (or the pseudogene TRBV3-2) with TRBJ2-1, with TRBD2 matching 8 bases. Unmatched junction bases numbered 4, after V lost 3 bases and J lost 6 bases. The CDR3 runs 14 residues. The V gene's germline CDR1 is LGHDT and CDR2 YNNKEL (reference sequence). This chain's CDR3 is CASSHEREGNEQFF. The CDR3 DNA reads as TGTGCCAGCAGCCATGAACGGGAGGGCAATGAGCAGTTCTTC.

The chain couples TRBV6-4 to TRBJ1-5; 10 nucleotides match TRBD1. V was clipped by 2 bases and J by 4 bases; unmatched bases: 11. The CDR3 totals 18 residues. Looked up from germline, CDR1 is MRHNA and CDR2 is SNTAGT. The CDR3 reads CASSDPDRDRGGNQPQHF. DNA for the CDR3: TGTGCCAGCAGTGACCCAGACCGGGACAGGGGAGGAAATCAGCCCCAGCATTTT.

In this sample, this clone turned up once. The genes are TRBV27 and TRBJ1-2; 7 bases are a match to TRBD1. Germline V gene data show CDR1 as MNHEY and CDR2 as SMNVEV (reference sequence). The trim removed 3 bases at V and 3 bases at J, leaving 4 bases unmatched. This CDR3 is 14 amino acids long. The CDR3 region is CASSFQGGHYGYTF. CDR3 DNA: TGTGCCAGCAGTTTTCAGGGGGGTCACTATGGCTACACCTTC.

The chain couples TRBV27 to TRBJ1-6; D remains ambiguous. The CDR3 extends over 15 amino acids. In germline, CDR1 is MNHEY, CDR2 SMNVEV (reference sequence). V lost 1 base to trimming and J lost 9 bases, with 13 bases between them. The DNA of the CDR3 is TGTGCCAGCAGTTTATTGCCCCCAGGTGGTTCACCCCTCCACTTT. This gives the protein CASSLLPPGGSPLHF.

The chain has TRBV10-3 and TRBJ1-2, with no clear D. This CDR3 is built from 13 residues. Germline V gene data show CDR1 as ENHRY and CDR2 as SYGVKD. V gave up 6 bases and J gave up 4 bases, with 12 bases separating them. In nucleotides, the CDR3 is TGTGCCATCAGGGCAGAAACAATCTATGGCTACACCTTC. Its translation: CAIRAETIYGYTF.

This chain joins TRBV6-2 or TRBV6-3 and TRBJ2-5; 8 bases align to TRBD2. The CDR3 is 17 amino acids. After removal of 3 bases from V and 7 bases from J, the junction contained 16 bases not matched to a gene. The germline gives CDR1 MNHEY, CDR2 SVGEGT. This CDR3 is CASSYRDSTGGRGTQYF. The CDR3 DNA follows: TGTGCCAGCAGTTATAGGGATTCGACGGGGGGGCGTGGGACCCAGTACTTC.

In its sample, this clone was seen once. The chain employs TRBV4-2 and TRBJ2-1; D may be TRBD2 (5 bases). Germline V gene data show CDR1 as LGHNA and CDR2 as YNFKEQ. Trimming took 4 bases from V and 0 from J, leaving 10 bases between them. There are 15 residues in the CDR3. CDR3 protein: CASSPSAASYNEQFF. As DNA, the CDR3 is TGTGCCAGCAGCCCCTCAGCGGCCTCCTACAATGAGCAGTTCTTC.

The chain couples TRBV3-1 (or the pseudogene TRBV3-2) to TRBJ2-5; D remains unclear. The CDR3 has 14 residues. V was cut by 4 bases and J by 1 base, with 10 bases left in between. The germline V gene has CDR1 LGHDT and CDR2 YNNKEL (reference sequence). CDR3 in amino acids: CASSRTGTQETQYF. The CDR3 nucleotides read TGTGCCAGCAGCCGAACCGGTACCCAAGAGACCCAGTACTTC.

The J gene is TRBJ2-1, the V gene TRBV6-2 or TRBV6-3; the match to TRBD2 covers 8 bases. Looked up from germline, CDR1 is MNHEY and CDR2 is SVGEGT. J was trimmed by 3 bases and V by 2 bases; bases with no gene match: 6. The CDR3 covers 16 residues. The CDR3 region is CASSYGRGGSYNEQFF. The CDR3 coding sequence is TGTGCCAGCAGTTACGGACGCGGGGGGAGCTACAATGAGCAGTTCTTC.

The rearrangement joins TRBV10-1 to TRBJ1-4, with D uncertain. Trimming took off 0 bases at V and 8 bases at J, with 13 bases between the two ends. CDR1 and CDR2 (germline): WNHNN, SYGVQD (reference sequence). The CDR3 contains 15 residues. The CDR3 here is CASSESPQREEKLFF. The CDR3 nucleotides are TGCGCCAGCAGTGAGTCACCGCAGAGGGAGGAAAAACTGTTTTTT.

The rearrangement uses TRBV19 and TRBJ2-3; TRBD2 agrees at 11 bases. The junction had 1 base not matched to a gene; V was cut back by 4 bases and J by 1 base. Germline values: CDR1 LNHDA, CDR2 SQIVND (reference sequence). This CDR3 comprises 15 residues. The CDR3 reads CASSRGLAGTDTQYF. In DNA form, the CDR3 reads TGTGCCAGTAGTAGGGGACTAGCGGGCACAGATACGCAGTATTTT.

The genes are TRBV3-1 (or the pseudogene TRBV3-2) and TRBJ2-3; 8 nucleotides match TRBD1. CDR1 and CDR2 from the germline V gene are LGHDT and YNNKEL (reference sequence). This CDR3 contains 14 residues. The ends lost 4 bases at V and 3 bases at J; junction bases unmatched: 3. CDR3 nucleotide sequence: TGTGCCAGCAGCCGGACAGGGTGGACAGATACGCAGTATTTT. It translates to CASSRTGWTDTQYF.

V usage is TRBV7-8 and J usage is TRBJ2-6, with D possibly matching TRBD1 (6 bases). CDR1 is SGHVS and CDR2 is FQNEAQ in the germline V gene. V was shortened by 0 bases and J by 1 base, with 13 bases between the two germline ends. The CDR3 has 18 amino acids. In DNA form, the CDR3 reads TGTGCCAGCAGCTTAGCCCCGGACAGATTATCTGGGGCCAACGTCCTGACTTTC. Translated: CASSLAPDRLSGANVLTF.